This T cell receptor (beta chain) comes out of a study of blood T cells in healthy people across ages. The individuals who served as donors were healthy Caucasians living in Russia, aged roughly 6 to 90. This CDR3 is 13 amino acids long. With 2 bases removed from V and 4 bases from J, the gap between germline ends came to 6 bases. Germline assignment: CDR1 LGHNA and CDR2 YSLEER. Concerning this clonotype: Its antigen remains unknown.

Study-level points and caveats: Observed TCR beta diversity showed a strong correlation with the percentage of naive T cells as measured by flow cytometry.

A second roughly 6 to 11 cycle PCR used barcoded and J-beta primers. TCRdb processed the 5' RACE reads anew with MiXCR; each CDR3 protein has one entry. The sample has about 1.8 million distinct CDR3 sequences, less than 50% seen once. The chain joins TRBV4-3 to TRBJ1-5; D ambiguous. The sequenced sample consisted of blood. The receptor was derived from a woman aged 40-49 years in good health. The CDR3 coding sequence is TGCGCCAGCAGCCAATCCTTTAATCAGCCCCAGCATTTT. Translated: CASSQSFNQPQHF.